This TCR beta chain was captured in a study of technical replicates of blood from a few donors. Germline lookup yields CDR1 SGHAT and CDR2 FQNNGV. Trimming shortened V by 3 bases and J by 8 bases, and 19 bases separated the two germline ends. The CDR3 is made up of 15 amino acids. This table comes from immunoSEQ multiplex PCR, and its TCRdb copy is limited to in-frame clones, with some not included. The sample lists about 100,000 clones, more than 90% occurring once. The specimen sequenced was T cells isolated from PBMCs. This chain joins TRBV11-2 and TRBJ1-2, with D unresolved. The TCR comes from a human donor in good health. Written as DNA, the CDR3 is TGTGCCAGCAGCTTCCCCGAACATGGCCGGAGAGGCTACACCTTC. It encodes CASSFPEHGRRGYTF.